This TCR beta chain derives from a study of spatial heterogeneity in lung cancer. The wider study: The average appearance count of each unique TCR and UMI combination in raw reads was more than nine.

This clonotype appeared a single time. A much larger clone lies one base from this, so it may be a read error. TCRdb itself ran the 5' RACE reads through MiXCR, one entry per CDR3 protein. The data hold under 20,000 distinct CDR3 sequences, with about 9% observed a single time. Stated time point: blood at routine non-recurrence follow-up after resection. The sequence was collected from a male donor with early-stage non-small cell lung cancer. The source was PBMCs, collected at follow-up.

CDR3: CASSQARDRVKLFF. For the CDR3, the DNA is TGTGCCAGCAGCCAGGCCCGGGACAGGGTTAAACTGTTTTTT. This chain uses TRBV7-9 with TRBJ1-4, with 9 bases aligning to TRBD1. Germline lookup yields CDR1 SEHNR and CDR2 FQNEAQ (reference sequence). This CDR3 has 14 amino acids. With 5 bases clipped from V and 11 bases from J, the junction kept 9 bases outside the gene matches.